A selection of T cell receptor beta chains follows, all from one sample in a study of blood T cell repertoires in COVID-19. Method: immunoSEQ multiplex PCR; TCRdb's copy keeps in-frame clones and lacks some. The sample shows a few hundred thousand clones, around 91% of them seen only once. The specimen was PBMCs or T cells enriched from blood (not recorded which). The receptor set was obtained from a woman under 30 with acute COVID-19. The CDR3 runs from the conserved cysteine through the conserved F or W. D genes are given only for firm matches. Where a row states a size, it is once, few, many or the class of an expanded clone; other rows omit it.

v_call	j_call	d_call	cdr3_length	clone_size	cdr3_aa	cdr3_nt
TRBV2	TRBJ2-1	TRBD1	14	NA	CASSGDSAYNEQFF	TGTGCCAGCAGTGGGGACAGCGCCTACAATGAGCAGTTCTTC
TRBV7-7	TRBJ2-7	TRBD1	13	NA	CASSLDRGGEQYF	TGTGCTAGCAGCTTGGACAGGGGGGGCGAGCAGTACTTC
TRBV9	TRBJ2-7	NA	13	NA	CASSVSENYEQYF	TGTGCCAGCAGCGTAAGTGAGAACTACGAGCAGTACTTC
TRBV5-1	TRBJ1-3	TRBD1	14	NA	CASSVGGAGNTIYF	TGCGCCAGCAGTGTAGGGGGCGCTGGAAACACCATATATTTT
TRBV5-1	TRBJ2-3	TRBD2	16	NA	CASSLASGTGTDTQYF	TGCGCCAGCAGCTTGGCTAGCGGGACGGGCACAGATACGCAGTATTTT
TRBV28	TRBJ1-3	TRBD1	14	once	CASSFEGAGNTIYF	TGTGCCAGCAGTTTCGAGGGGGCCGGAAACACCATATATTTT
TRBV5-1	TRBJ1-4	TRBD1	16	once	CASSPRTGTGNEKLFF	TGCGCCAGCAGCCCGCGGACCGGGACAGGGAATGAAAAACTGTTTTTT
TRBV27	TRBJ2-3	TRBD2	14	NA	CASTRDYATDTQYF	TGTGCCAGCACAAGGGACTACGCGACAGATACGCAGTATTTT
TRBV5-1	TRBJ1-2	TRBD1	14	NA	CASSLQGVNYGYTF	TGCGCCAGCAGCTTACAGGGGGTGAACTATGGCTACACCTTC
TRBV28	TRBJ1-2	NA	12	NA	CASSTTVYGYTF	TGTGCCAGCAGCACGACAGTCTATGGCTACACCTTC
TRBV6-5	TRBJ1-2	NA	10	NA	CASAEYGYTF	TGTGCCAGCGCAGAATATGGCTACACCTTC
TRBV6-5	TRBJ1-1	NA	14	NA	CASRLPGMNTEAFF	TGTGCCAGCAGGCTCCCGGGGATGAACACTGAAGCTTTCTTT
TRBV28	TRBJ2-1	TRBD2	16	NA	CASSARTSGVYNEQFF	TGTGCCAGCAGTGCGCGGACTAGCGGCGTATACAATGAGCAGTTCTTC
TRBV28	TRBJ1-5	NA	16	NA	CASSPWTDLGGNPQHF	TGTGCCAGCAGTCCCTGGACAGATCTCGGTGGGAACCCCCAGCATTTT
TRBV11-3	TRBJ2-2	TRBD2	16	NA	CASSPGLAGGYGELFF	TGTGCCAGCAGTCCCGGACTAGCGGGAGGGTACGGGGAGCTGTTTTTT
TRBV15	TRBJ2-3	NA	15	NA	CATSRGGAGADTQYF	TGTGCCACCAGCAGAGGGGGGGCGGGAGCAGATACGCAGTATTTT
TRBV27	TRBJ2-7	NA	13	NA	CASSFPSSGEQYF	TGTGCCAGCAGTTTCCCATCCAGCGGCGAGCAGTACTTC
TRBV6-5	TRBJ1-5	TRBD1	13	NA	CASLGQVNQPQHF	TGTGCCAGCCTCGGACAGGTCAATCAGCCCCAGCATTTT
TRBV19	TRBJ2-7	TRBD1	15	NA	CASSIAGTVTYEQYF	TGTGCCAGTAGTATCGCCGGGACAGTAACCTACGAGCAGTACTTC
TRBV2	TRBJ1-4	NA	15	NA	CASRPDRTTNEKLFF	TGTGCCAGCAGGCCGGACAGAACAACTAATGAAAAACTGTTTTTT
TRBV28	TRBJ1-5	NA	14	few	CASRPGGYNQPQHF	TGTGCCAGCAGACCCGGGGGGTACAATCAGCCCCAGCATTTT
TRBV7-9	TRBJ1-1	TRBD1	15	NA	CASSFDRGENTEAFF	TGTGCCAGCAGCTTTGACAGGGGCGAGAACACTGAAGCTTTCTTT
TRBV6-5	TRBJ1-4	NA	15	NA	CASSYSVKNWEKLFF	TGTGCCAGCAGTTACTCGGTCAAGAACTGGGAAAAACTGTTTTTT
TRBV5-1	TRBJ2-7	TRBD1	15	NA	CASSFGTGVSYEQYF	TGCGCCAGCAGCTTTGGGACAGGGGTCTCCTACGAGCAGTACTTC
TRBV30	TRBJ2-1	TRBD2	12	NA	CAWSGRNNEQFF	TGTGCCTGGAGCGGGAGGAACAATGAGCAGTTCTTC
TRBV29-1	TRBJ2-1	TRBD2	14	once	CSVEVGTRGTEQFF	TGCAGCGTTGAAGTAGGGACTAGGGGTACTGAGCAGTTCTTC
TRBV7-6	TRBJ2-1	TRBD2	17	NA	CASSLNVGRQSANEQFF	TGTGCCAGCAGCTTAAATGTCGGGAGGCAGTCAGCAAATGAGCAGTTCTTC
TRBV5-1	TRBJ2-7	NA	14	NA	CASRRGTVRDEQYF	TGCGCCAGCAGACGGGGGACCGTGCGGGACGAGCAGTACTTC
TRBV18	TRBJ2-1	NA	13	NA	CASSPPGVSEQFF	TGTGCCAGCTCACCACCAGGGGTCAGTGAGCAGTTCTTC
TRBV10-3	TRBJ2-7	TRBD1	11	NA	CAITPGQGEYF	TGTGCCATCACCCCCGGACAGGGGGAGTACTTC